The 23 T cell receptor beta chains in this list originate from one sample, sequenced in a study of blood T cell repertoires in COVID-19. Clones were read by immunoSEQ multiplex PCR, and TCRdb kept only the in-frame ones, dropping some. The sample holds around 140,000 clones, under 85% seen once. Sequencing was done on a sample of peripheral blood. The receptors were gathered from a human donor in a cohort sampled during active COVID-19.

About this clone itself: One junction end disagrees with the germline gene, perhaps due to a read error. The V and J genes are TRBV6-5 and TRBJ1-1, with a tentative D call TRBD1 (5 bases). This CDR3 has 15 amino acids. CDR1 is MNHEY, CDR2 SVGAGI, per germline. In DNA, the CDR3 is TGTGCCAGCAGGTACTACAGGAACGTGAACACTGAAGCTTTCTTT. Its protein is CASRYYRNVNTEAFF.

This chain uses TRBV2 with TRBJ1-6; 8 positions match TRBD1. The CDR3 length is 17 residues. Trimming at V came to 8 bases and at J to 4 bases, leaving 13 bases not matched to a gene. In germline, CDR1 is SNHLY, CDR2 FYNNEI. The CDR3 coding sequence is TGTGCCAGCCAACCTCCCGGGACAGGCCTATATAATTCACCCCTCCACTTT. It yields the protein CASQPPGTGLYNSPLHF.

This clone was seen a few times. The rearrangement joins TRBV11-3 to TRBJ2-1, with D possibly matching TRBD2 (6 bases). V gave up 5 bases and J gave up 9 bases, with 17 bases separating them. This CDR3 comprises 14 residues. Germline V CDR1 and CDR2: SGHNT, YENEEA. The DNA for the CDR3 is TGTGCCAGCAGCCGCGGGACCGCAGGAGGTGAGCAGTTCTTC. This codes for CASSRGTAGGEQFF.

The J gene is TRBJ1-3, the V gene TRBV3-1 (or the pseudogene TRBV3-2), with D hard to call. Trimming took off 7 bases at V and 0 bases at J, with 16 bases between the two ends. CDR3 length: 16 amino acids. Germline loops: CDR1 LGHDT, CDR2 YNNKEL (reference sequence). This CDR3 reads CASTKEGRSSGNTIYF. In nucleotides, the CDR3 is TGTGCCAGCACCAAAGAGGGTAGGAGCTCTGGAAACACCATATATTTT.

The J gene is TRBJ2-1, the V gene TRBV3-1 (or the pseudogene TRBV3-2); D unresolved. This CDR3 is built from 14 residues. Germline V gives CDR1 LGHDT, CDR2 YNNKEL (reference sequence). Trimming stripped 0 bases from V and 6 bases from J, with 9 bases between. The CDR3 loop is CASSQDVSRNEQFF. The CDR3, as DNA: TGTGCCAGCAGCCAAGATGTATCCCGCAATGAGCAGTTCTTC.

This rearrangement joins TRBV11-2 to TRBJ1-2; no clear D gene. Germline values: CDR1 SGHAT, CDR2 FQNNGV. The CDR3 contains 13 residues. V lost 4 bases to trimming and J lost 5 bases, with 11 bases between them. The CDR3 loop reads CASSSSPRYGYTF. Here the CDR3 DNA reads TGTGCCAGCAGCTCAAGTCCGCGGTATGGCTACACCTTC.

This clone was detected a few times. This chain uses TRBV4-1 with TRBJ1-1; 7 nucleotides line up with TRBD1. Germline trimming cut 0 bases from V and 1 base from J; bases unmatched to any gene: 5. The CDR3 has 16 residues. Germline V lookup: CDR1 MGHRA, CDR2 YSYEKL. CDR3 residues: CASSQDRGLGNTEAFF. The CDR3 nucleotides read TGCGCCAGCAGCCAAGATAGGGGGCTGGGGAACACTGAAGCTTTCTTT.

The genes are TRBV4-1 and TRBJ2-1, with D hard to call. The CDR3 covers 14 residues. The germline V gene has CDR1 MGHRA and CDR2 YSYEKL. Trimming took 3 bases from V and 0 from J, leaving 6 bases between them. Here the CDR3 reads CASSHADSYNEQFF. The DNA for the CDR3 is TGCGCCAGCAGCCACGCGGACTCCTACAATGAGCAGTTCTTC.

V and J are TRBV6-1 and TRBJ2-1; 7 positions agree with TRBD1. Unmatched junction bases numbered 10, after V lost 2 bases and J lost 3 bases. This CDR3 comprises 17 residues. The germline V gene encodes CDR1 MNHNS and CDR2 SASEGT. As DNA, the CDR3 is TGTGCCAGCAGTGAATTTGGGGGACAGCTACTCTACAATGAGCAGTTCTTC. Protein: CASSEFGGQLLYNEQFF.

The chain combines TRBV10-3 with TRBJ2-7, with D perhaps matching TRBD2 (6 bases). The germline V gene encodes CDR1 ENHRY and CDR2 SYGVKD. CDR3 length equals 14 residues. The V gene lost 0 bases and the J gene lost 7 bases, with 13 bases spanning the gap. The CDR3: CAISESVGGPEQYF. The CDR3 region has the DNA TGTGCCATCAGTGAGTCTGTTGGAGGGCCGGAGCAGTACTTC.

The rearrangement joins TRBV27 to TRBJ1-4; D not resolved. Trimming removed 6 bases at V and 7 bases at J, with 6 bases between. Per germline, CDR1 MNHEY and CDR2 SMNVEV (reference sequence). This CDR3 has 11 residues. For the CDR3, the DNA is TGTGCCAGCAGCCGAGGTGAAAAACTGTTTTTT. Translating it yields CASSRGEKLFF.

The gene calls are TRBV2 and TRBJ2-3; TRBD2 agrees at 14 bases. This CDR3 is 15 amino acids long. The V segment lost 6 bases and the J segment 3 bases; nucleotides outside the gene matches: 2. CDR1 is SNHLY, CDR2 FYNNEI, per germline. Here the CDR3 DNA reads TGTGCCAGCAGGGGACTAGCGGGAGCAACAGATACGCAGTATTTT. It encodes CASRGLAGATDTQYF.

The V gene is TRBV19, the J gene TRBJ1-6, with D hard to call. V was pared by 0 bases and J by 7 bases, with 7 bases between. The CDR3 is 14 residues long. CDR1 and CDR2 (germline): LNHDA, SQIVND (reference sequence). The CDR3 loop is CASSIDRSNSPLHF. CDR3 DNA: TGTGCCAGTAGTATAGACAGGTCGAATTCACCCCTCCACTTT. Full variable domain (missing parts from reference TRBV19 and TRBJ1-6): DGGITQSPKYLFRKEGQNVTLSCEQNLNHDAMYWYRQDPGQGLRLIYYSQIVNDFQKGDIAEGYSVSREKKESFPLTVTSAQKNPTAFYLCASSIDRSNSPLHFGNGTRLTVT.

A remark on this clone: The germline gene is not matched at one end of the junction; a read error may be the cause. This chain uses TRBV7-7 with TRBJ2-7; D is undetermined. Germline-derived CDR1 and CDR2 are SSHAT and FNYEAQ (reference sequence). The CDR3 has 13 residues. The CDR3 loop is CASSKDEVGEQYF. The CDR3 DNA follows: TGTGCTAGCAGCAAGGATGAGGTGGGCGAGCAGTACTTC.

CDR3 sequence (DNA): TGTGCCAGTAGTGTTACGACGACAGGGGGCTGGGAGACCCAGTACTTC. Amino acid sequence: CASSVTTTGGWETQYF. The J gene is TRBJ2-5, the V gene TRBV19, with 10 bases that match TRBD1. The CDR3 is 16 amino acids. Germline values: CDR1 LNHDA, CDR2 SQIVND (reference sequence). The V gene end was trimmed by 5 bases and the J gene end by 5 bases; junction bases not matched to a gene: 11.

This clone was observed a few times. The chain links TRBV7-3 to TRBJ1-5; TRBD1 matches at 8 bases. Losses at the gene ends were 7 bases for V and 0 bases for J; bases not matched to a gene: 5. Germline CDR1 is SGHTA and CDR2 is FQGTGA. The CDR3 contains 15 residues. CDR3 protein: CASTSGQGSNQPQHF. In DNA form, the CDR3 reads TGTGCCAGCACTTCCGGACAGGGTAGCAATCAGCCCCAGCATTTT.

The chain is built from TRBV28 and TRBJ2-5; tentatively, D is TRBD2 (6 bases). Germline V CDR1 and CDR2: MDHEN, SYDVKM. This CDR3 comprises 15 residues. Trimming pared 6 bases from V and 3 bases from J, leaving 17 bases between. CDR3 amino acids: CASSRRDLLKETQYF. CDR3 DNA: TGTGCCAGCAGCCGACGGGACTTACTAAAAGAGACCCAGTACTTC.

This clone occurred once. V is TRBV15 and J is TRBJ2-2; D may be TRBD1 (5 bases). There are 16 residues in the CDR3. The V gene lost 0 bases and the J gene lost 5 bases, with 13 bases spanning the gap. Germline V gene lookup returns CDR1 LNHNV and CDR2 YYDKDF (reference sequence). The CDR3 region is CATSRDHQGGTGELFF. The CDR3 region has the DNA TGTGCCACCAGCAGAGATCATCAGGGCGGAACCGGGGAGCTGTTTTTT.

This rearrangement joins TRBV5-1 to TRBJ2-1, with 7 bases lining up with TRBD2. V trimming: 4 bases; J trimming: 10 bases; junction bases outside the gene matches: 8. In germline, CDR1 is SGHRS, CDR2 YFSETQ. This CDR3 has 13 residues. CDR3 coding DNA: TGCGCCAGCAGCCCGCAAACCGGGGGGGAGCAGTTCTTC. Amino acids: CASSPQTGGEQFF. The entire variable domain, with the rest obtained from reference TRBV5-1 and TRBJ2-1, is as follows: KAGVTQTPRYLIKTRGQQVTLSCSPISGHRSVSWYQQTPGQGLQFLFEYFSETQRNKGNFPGRFSGRQFSNSRSEMNVSTLELGDSALYLCASSPQTGGEQFFGPGTRLTVL.

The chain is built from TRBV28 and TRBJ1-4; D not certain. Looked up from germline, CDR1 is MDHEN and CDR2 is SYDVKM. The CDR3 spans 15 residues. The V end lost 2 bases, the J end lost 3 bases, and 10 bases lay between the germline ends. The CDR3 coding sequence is TGTGCCAGCAGTTTAGTCGGGAAAGCTAATGAAAAACTGTTTTTT. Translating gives CASSLVGKANEKLFF.

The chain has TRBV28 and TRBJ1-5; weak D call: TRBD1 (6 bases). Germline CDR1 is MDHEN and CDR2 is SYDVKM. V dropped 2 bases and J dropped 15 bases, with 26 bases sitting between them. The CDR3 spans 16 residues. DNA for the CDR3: TGTGCCAGCAGTTTAGGGGCAGGGGACATTCAAGGATCCCGGCATTTT. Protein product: CASSLGAGDIQGSRHF.

DNA of the CDR3: TGTGCCAGCAGCTTGAGGGGGAACACCGGGGAGCTGTTTTTT. It yields the protein CASSLRGNTGELFF. This chain uses TRBV5-4 with TRBJ2-2, with TRBD1 as a possible D gene (5 bases). The V end lost 1 base, the J end lost 1 base, and 5 bases lay between the germline ends. The V gene's germline CDR1 is SGHNT and CDR2 YYREEE (reference sequence). This CDR3 region has 14 residues.

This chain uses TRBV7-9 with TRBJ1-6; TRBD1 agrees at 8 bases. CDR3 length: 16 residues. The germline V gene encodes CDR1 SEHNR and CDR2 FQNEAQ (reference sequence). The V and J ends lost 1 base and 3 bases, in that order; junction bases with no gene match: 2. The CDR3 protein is CASSLGQGFYNSPLHF. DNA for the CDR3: TGTGCCAGCAGCTTAGGACAGGGGTTCTATAATTCACCCCTCCACTTT.